This TCR beta chain was captured by sequencing in a study of T cells in Graves' hyperthyroidism and ophthalmopathy. Newly diagnosed hyperthyroidism patients aged 18 to 65 years had disease lasting under 2 months. Clinical symptoms, serum thyroxine, TRAb, thyroid ultrasound and orbital computed tomography informed diagnoses. Fresh peripheral blood, 10 ml, yielded the PBMCs. TCR beta CDR3 region amplification was performed from RNA transcripts. TCR CDR3 underwent first-round RT-PCR with the HTBI primer set. TCRdb recomputed calls from the multiplex PCR reads with MiXCR, one row per CDR3 protein. The sample yields hundreds of thousands of distinct CDR3 sequences, roughly 19% seen once. V was trimmed by 3 bases and J by 3 bases, leaving 11 bases between them. This CDR3 region has 14 residues. Findings and limits, study-wide: Model-based prediction identified ophthalmopathy a median 6.5 months prior to its onset.

This clonotype was seen ten or more times. The antigen is unknown. Sequencing was carried out using blood. The source of this sequence is a young woman with Graves' hyperthyroidism. The rearrangement joins TRBV12-3 or TRBV12-4 to TRBJ1-2; D is undetermined. DNA for the CDR3: TGTGCCAGCAGTTTTCTTCCGGCGGACTATGGCTACACCTTC. Translating it yields CASSFLPADYGYTF.